A selection of T cell receptor beta chains follows, all from one sample in a study of T cells in Graves' hyperthyroidism and ophthalmopathy. MiXCR, run by TCRdb on the multiplex PCR reads, gives a single entry per CDR3 protein. Of 700,000 or so distinct CDR3 sequences listed, around 13% were seen once; the top ten hold approximately 13%. Sequencing input: blood. The source of these receptors is a woman between 45 and 65 years old with Graves' ophthalmopathy. Each CDR3 is given with its conserved first and last residue. Each record gives: CDR3 length, J gene, D gene, V gene, clone size, CDR3 protein, CDR3 DNA. D genes are given only for firm matches. Clone size, where shown, is once, few, many, or a class for clones that have expanded.

14 | TRBJ1-5 | . | TRBV24-1 | many | CATSESYSNQPQHF | TGTGCCACCAGTGAGTCCTATAGCAATCAGCCCCAGCATTTT
14 | TRBJ2-2 | . | TRBV7-9 | . | CASSQNGGTGELFF | TGTGCCAGCAGTCAAAATGGAGGCACCGGGGAGCTGTTTTTT
16 | TRBJ2-1 | TRBD1 | TRBV7-9 | many | CASSPGTGDVYNEQFF | TGTGCCAGCAGTCCCGGGACAGGGGACGTGTACAATGAGCAGTTCTTC
13 | TRBJ2-7 | . | TRBV7-9 | few | CASTPLPVYEQYF | TGTGCCAGCACCCCCCTTCCCGTCTACGAGCAGTACTTC
14 | TRBJ2-7 | . | TRBV3-1 | many | CASSTVSGPYEQYF | TGTGCCAGCAGCACAGTCTCTGGACCATACGAGCAGTACTTC
14 | TRBJ1-5 | TRBD1 | TRBV5-1 | many | CASSPGQGIQPQHF | TGCGCCAGCAGCCCGGGACAGGGGATTCAGCCCCAGCATTTT
15 | TRBJ2-1 | . | TRBV7-9 | . | CASSLSETTNNEQFF | TGTGCCAGCAGCTTATCCGAGACAACTAACAATGAGCAGTTCTTC
14 | TRBJ2-1 | TRBD1 | TRBV20-1 | many | CSAPRTGLYNEQFF | TGCAGTGCTCCCCGGACAGGGTTATACAATGAGCAGTTCTTC
13 | TRBJ2-3 | TRBD2 | TRBV20-1 | few | CSALAGTEDTQYF | TGCAGTGCTTTAGCGGGAACAGAAGATACGCAGTATTTT
17 | TRBJ2-2 | . | TRBV28 | many | CASSLFVRGENTGELFF | TGTGCCAGCAGTTTATTTGTCCGTGGGGAGAACACCGGGGAGCTGTTTTTT
14 | TRBJ2-1 | TRBD2 | TRBV20-1 | few | CSARPLAGGNEQFF | TGCAGTGCTAGACCGCTAGCGGGAGGCAATGAGCAGTTCTTC
16 | TRBJ2-5 | TRBD2 | TRBV15 | many | CATTKVAGVGQETQYF | TGTGCCACCACAAAAGTCGCGGGAGTCGGGCAAGAGACCCAGTACTTC
15 | TRBJ2-2 | . | TRBV7-6 | many | CASSLLLSVGGELFF | TGTGCCAGCAGCTTACTTCTTAGTGTTGGCGGGGAGCTGTTTTTT
15 | TRBJ2-6 | . | TRBV28 | few | CASSPTLTGANVLTF | TGTGCCAGCAGTCCTACCCTTACTGGGGCCAACGTCCTGACTTTC
16 | TRBJ2-1 | . | TRBV29-1 | . | CSVEGGSGGRLDEQFF | TGCAGCGTTGAAGGTGGGTCAGGCGGGCGTCTGGATGAGCAGTTCTTC
16 | TRBJ2-2 | . | TRBV7-9 | . | CASSTRQRGGTGELFF | TGTGCCAGCAGCACCCGACAGAGAGGAGGCACCGGGGAGCTGTTTTTT
14 | TRBJ1-1 | . | TRBV28 | . | CASSSQGSDTEAFF | TGTGCCAGCAGTTCACAGGGCTCCGACACTGAAGCTTTCTTT
17 | TRBJ2-2 | TRBD2 | TRBV24-1 | many | CATSDSGLVGNTGELFF | TGTGCCACCAGTGATTCCGGACTAGTAGGGAACACCGGGGAGCTGTTTTTT
15 | TRBJ1-2 | . | TRBV5-1 | few | CASSLARQADYGYTF | TGCGCCAGCAGCTTGGCCCGGCAGGCGGACTATGGCTACACCTTC
13 | TRBJ1-2 | TRBD1 | TRBV10-3 | . | CAAQQGASYGYTF | TGTGCCGCGCAACAGGGGGCTTCCTATGGCTACACCTTC
11 | TRBJ1-1 | . | TRBV20-1 | few | CRGDRDTEAFF | TGCAGGGGGGATAGAGACACTGAAGCTTTCTTT
13 | TRBJ2-7 | TRBD1 | TRBV7-7 | . | CASQRDRSYEQYF | TGTGCTAGCCAAAGGGACAGAAGCTACGAGCAGTACTTC